One sample yielded the 21 T cell receptor beta chains listed below, sequenced in a study of T-cell memory formation after mild COVID-19. In TCRdb, the 5' RACE reads were re-called with MiXCR into one record per CDR3 protein. The data hold some 160,000 distinct CDR3 sequences, with 31% observed a single time. The material sequenced was PBMCs or a T cell subset sorted from them (not recorded which). The receptors were sampled from an adult woman who had mild COVID-19 (a few samples of this study predate the infection). Cell type and time point are not known.

V gene TRBV6-5 combines with J gene TRBJ2-1; either TRBD1 or TRBD2 may fit D (5 bases each). Trimming pared 5 bases from V and 7 bases from J, leaving 18 bases between. Germline V gives CDR1 MNHEY, CDR2 SVGAGI. The CDR3 contains 15 residues. The CDR3 spells CASSQATGGWNEQFF. DNA for the CDR3: TGTGCCAGCAGTCAGGCAACTGGGGGTTGGAATGAGCAGTTCTTC.

In this sample, this clonotype turned up a few times. V and J are TRBV7-9 and TRBJ2-3; 10 bases map to TRBD2. V gave up 3 bases and J gave up 4 bases; unmatched junction bases: 10. This CDR3 is built from 17 residues. Per the germline V gene, CDR1 is SEHNR and CDR2 is FQNEAQ (reference sequence). CDR3 bases: TGTGCCAGCAGCTTGGATTCTAGCGGGAGAATCCCAGATACGCAGTATTTT. Its protein product is CASSLDSSGRIPDTQYF.

This chain connects TRBV6-5 to TRBJ1-1; the D is unclear. Germline V gene sequence: CDR1 MNHEY, CDR2 SVGAGI. Trimming pared 4 bases from V and 4 bases from J, leaving 10 bases between. The CDR3 runs to 13 residues. The CDR3 region has the DNA TGTGCCAGCAGTTTGGTGTCTAGCACTGAAGCTTTCTTT. It codes for CASSLVSSTEAFF.

The genes are TRBV27 and TRBJ2-1, with a weak D call TRBD1 (6 bases). The CDR3 totals 14 residues. The germline V and J ends were trimmed by 5 bases and 3 bases, with 11 bases remaining between them. Germline assignment: CDR1 MNHEY and CDR2 SMNVEV (reference sequence). CDR3 nucleotides: TGTGCCAGCAGTCCCCAGGGGCTCTACAATGAGCAGTTCTTC. Its translation is CASSPQGLYNEQFF.

The rearrangement uses TRBV11-2 and TRBJ2-1; D unclear. The CDR3 runs to 14 residues. Trimming stripped 3 bases from V and 6 bases from J, with 12 bases between. Germline lookup yields CDR1 SGHAT and CDR2 FQNNGV. Here the CDR3 reads CASSFSWVANEQFF. CDR3 nucleotides: TGTGCCAGCAGCTTTTCATGGGTGGCCAATGAGCAGTTCTTC.

This clonotype occurred a few times. The rearrangement joins TRBV5-1 to TRBJ2-1, with 8 bases aligning to TRBD1. Germline V gene data show CDR1 as SGHRS and CDR2 as YFSETQ. The CDR3 runs 13 residues. V lost 7 bases to trimming and J lost 5 bases; unmatched junction nucleotides: 5. The CDR3 nucleotides are TGCGCCAGCGGGGACAGGCTAGACAATGAGCAGTTCTTC. It is translated as CASGDRLDNEQFF. The full variable domain, rest sourced from reference TRBV5-1 and TRBJ2-1, is KAGVTQTPRYLIKTRGQQVTLSCSPISGHRSVSWYQQTPGQGLQFLFEYFSETQRNKGNFPGRFSGRQFSNSRSEMNVSTLELGDSALYLCASGDRLDNEQFFGPGTRLTVL.

The chain couples TRBV7-8 to TRBJ2-1; D may be TRBD1 (6 bases). V was shortened by 7 bases and J by 5 bases, with 18 bases between the two germline ends. CDR1 and CDR2 (germline): SGHVS, FQNEAQ. The CDR3 is 15 residues long. For the CDR3, the DNA is TGTGCCAGCATCCTTATCCGGGACATGCACAATGAGCAGTTCTTC. It codes for CASILIRDMHNEQFF.

This chain uses TRBV7-9 with TRBJ2-1, with D possibly matching TRBD2 (6 bases). The germline V gene encodes CDR1 SEHNR and CDR2 FQNEAQ (reference sequence). V gave up 1 base and J gave up 10 bases, with 14 bases separating them. CDR3 length equals 14 residues. Here the CDR3 reads CASSLVAGPREQFF. The CDR3 DNA is TGTGCCAGCAGCTTAGTGGCGGGGCCCCGGGAGCAGTTCTTC.

This clonotype was detected a few times. The chain joins TRBV6-5 to TRBJ2-2; 10 positions agree with TRBD2. With V trimmed by 3 bases and J by 6 bases, 10 bases remained unmatched. CDR3 size: 17 residues. Germline CDR1 is MNHEY and CDR2 is SVGAGI. CDR3 sequence reads: CASSYLLAGIRAGELFF. The CDR3, as DNA: TGTGCCAGCAGTTATCTACTAGCGGGAATCCGGGCCGGGGAGCTGTTTTTT.

The rearrangement uses TRBV4-1 and TRBJ2-1; 7 bases align to TRBD1. The CDR3 consists of 12 residues. The V segment lost 4 bases and the J segment 15 bases; nucleotides outside the gene matches: 9. Per the germline V gene, CDR1 is MGHRA and CDR2 is YSYEKL. The CDR3 loop is CASSPDRGGRFF. In DNA, the CDR3 is TGCGCCAGCAGCCCGGACCGAGGGGGCCGGTTCTTC.

This clonotype has a handful of counts. The J gene is TRBJ2-1, the V gene TRBV3-1; D is unresolved. V shed 3 bases and J shed 9 bases, with 6 bases lying between them. The CDR3 spans 11 residues. Germline assignment: CDR1 LGHDT and CDR2 YNNKEL (reference sequence). The CDR3 reads CASSHLSEQFF. The DNA for the CDR3 is TGTGCCAGCAGCCACCTAAGTGAGCAGTTCTTC.

CDR3 sequence (DNA): TGTGCCACCAGTGATCGGGACAGGGGGAGCACCGGGGAGCTGTTTTTT. This sequence encodes CATSDRDRGSTGELFF. This chain joins TRBV24-1 and TRBJ2-2; 11 positions match TRBD1. Looked up from germline, CDR1 is KGHDR and CDR2 is SFDVKD. This CDR3 has 16 amino acids. With 3 bases clipped from V and 4 bases from J, the junction kept 3 bases outside the gene matches.

The rearrangement uses TRBV7-9 and TRBJ2-1; tentative D call: TRBD2 (5 bases). V lost 3 bases, J lost 2 bases, and 8 bases lay in between. The CDR3 runs to 14 residues. Germline assignment: CDR1 SEHNR and CDR2 FQNEAQ (reference sequence). The CDR3 spells CASSLASTYNEQFF. CDR3 nucleotides: TGTGCCAGCAGCTTGGCTAGCACCTACAATGAGCAGTTCTTC.

V and J are TRBV12-3 or TRBV12-4 and TRBJ2-7; D is uncertain. This CDR3 has 15 amino acids. With 6 bases removed from V and 6 bases from J, the gap between germline ends came to 21 bases. The CDR3 DNA follows: TGTGCCAGCAGCCCGACCGGACCCCAAGGAAGCGAGCAGTACTTC. Its protein is CASSPTGPQGSEQYF.

V is TRBV11-3 and J is TRBJ2-3; tentative D call: TRBD2 (6 bases). This CDR3 has 13 residues. Germline V CDR1 and CDR2: SGHNT, YENEEA. The ends were cut back, 4 bases at V and 5 bases at J, with 10 bases in the middle. Here the CDR3 DNA reads TGTGCCAGCAGCTCACTAGCTGTAGATACGCAGTATTTT. Translating it yields CASSSLAVDTQYF. Combining the CDR3 with reference TRBV11-3 and TRBJ2-3 gives the whole variable domain EAGVVQSPRYKIIEKKQPVAFWCNPISGHNTLYWYLQNLGQGPELLIRYENEEAVDDSQLPKDRFSAERLKGVDSTLKIQPAELGDSAVYLCASSSLAVDTQYFGPGTRLTVL.

In this sample, this clonotype turned up a few times. The chain has TRBV9 and TRBJ1-2; 7 bases agree with TRBD1. The CDR3 spans 13 residues. The trim removed 3 bases at V and 3 bases at J, leaving 2 bases unmatched. Germline CDR1 reads SGDLS; CDR2 reads YYNGEE. CDR3: CASSAGGYYGYTF. DNA of the CDR3: TGTGCCAGCAGCGCAGGGGGATACTATGGCTACACCTTC.

V gene TRBV15 combines with J gene TRBJ1-1, with D possibly matching TRBD1 (5 bases). This CDR3 is 15 amino acids long. Trimming stripped 4 bases from V and 4 bases from J, with 16 bases between. Looked up from germline, CDR1 is LNHNV and CDR2 is YYDKDF (reference sequence). The CDR3 DNA reads TGTGCCACCAGCATAGCCCCAGGGCGAGGCACTGAAGCTTTCTTT. This translates into CATSIAPGRGTEAFF.

The sample holds a few counts of this clonotype. This chain joins TRBV12-3 or TRBV12-4 and TRBJ2-2; 9 nucleotides line up with TRBD1. V lost 5 bases and J lost 0; bases outside the gene matches: 4. This CDR3 is built from 16 residues. DNA of the CDR3: TGTGCCAGCAGTCCTCGACAGGGGGCGAACACCGGGGAGCTGTTTTTT. Amino acid sequence: CASSPRQGANTGELFF.

The chain's CDR3 is CASSVRDGPYEQYF. In nucleotides, the CDR3 is TGTGCCAGCAGCGTGAGGGACGGACCCTACGAGCAGTACTTC. This chain uses TRBV7-8 with TRBJ2-7; perhaps D is TRBD1 or TRBD2 (5 bases each). Germline V gives CDR1 SGHVS, CDR2 FQNEAQ. The CDR3 length is 14 residues. V was cut by 5 bases and J by 2 bases, with 13 bases left in between.

The chain has TRBV12-3 or TRBV12-4 and TRBJ2-7, with TRBD1 matching over 10 bases. Trimming cost V 4 bases and J 4 bases; bases outside gene matches: 10. The CDR3 sequence is 16 residues long. In DNA, the CDR3 is TGTGCCAGCAGTTCCGCCGGGACAGGGGTATCTTACGAGCAGTACTTC. It specifies CASSSAGTGVSYEQYF.

The gene calls are TRBV15 and TRBJ1-2; no clear D. The CDR3 has 12 residues. Trimming took off 5 bases at V and 6 bases at J, with 10 bases between the two ends. Looked up from germline, CDR1 is LNHNV and CDR2 is YYDKDF (reference sequence). Here the CDR3 DNA reads TGTGCCACCAGCCCCCGCCGCGATGGCTACACCTTC. It yields the protein CATSPRRDGYTF. The complete variable domain, with remaining parts taken from reference TRBV15 and TRBJ1-2, reads DAMVIQNPRYQVTQFGKPVTLSCSQTLNHNVMYWYQQKSSQAPKLLFHYYDKDFNNEADTPDNFQSRRPNTSFCFLDIRSPGLGDTAMYLCATSPRRDGYTFGSGTRLTVV.